Following are 23 T cell receptor beta chains from one sample sequenced in a study of CD8+ T cells in alopecia areata. Sequencing templates came from extracted RNA that was reverse transcribed into cDNA. Assay: immunoSEQ multiplex PCR; the TCRdb copy retains only in-frame clones and omits some. Of about 200,000 clones in the sample, under 40% were seen once. Treatment meaning: oral pan-JAK inhibitor, 5-10 mg twice daily. The specimen was CD4+ T cells sorted from blood, collected at approximately week 31, from a patient treated with tofacitinib. Every receptor here comes from a human donor with alopecia areata.

The table lists this clone with a few counts. V usage is TRBV29-1 and J usage is TRBJ1-2; D ambiguous. The CDR3 extends over 12 amino acids. V shed 3 bases and J shed 4 bases, with 9 bases lying between them. CDR1 is SQVTM and CDR2 is ANQGSEA in the germline V gene. The CDR3 is CSVDPVSYGYTF. The CDR3 DNA follows: TGCAGCGTTGACCCAGTGAGCTATGGCTACACCTTC.

This clone was picked up a small number of times. J is TRBJ1-1 and V is TRBV11-2, with no clear D. V gave up 5 bases and J gave up 0 bases, with 16 bases separating them. The CDR3 runs 16 residues. Germline assignment: CDR1 SGHAT and CDR2 FQNNGV. CDR3 region: CASSEMPYLMNTEAFF. CDR3 DNA sequence: TGTGCCAGCAGCGAAATGCCGTACCTCATGAACACTGAAGCTTTCTTT.

This clone showed up just a few times. J is TRBJ2-1 and V is TRBV5-4; the D is unclear. Trimming pared 0 bases from V and 6 bases from J, leaving 19 bases between. This CDR3 contains 17 residues. Germline V CDR1 and CDR2: SGHNT, YYREEE (reference sequence). The CDR3 DNA reads TGTGCCAGCAGCTTGGAGGGCTACTTCCCATCTGGCAATGAGCAGTTCTTC. The encoded protein is CASSLEGYFPSGNEQFF.

The chain couples TRBV19 to TRBJ2-7; 7 bases align to TRBD1. Looked up from germline, CDR1 is LNHDA and CDR2 is SQIVND (reference sequence). The CDR3 is 13 amino acids. V was pared by 4 bases and J by 3 bases, with 3 bases of the junction left unmatched. CDR3 region: CASSKGQHYEQYF. Here the CDR3 DNA reads TGTGCCAGTAGTAAGGGACAGCACTACGAGCAGTACTTC.

The chain carries TRBV7-9 and TRBJ1-6; weak D call: TRBD1 (5 bases). V shed 4 bases and J shed 8 bases, with 15 bases lying between them. The V gene's germline CDR1 is SEHNR and CDR2 FQNEAQ (reference sequence). This CDR3 comprises 15 residues. The CDR3 DNA reads TGTGCCAGCAGCTCCCAAACAGGCGTGGATTCACCCCTCCACTTT. Encoded protein: CASSSQTGVDSPLHF.

V and J are TRBV19 and TRBJ1-5; TRBD1 matches at 8 bases. Germline values: CDR1 LNHDA, CDR2 SQIVND (reference sequence). V trimming: 3 bases; J trimming: 4 bases; junction bases outside the gene matches: 5. This CDR3 comprises 15 residues. CDR3 DNA sequence: TGTGCCAGTAGTATGGTGGACAGGGCAAATCAGCCCCAGCATTTT. Residues: CASSMVDRANQPQHF. Complete variable domain (other parts from reference TRBV19 and TRBJ1-5): DGGITQSPKYLFRKEGQNVTLSCEQNLNHDAMYWYRQDPGQGLRLIYYSQIVNDFQKGDIAEGYSVSREKKESFPLTVTSAQKNPTAFYLCASSMVDRANQPQHFGDGTRLSIL.

J is TRBJ1-4 and V is TRBV30, with 8 bases identical to TRBD1. CDR3 size: 13 residues. CDR1 GTSNPN and CDR2 SVGIG come from the germline V gene (reference sequence). V was pared by 4 bases and J by 6 bases, with 4 bases of the junction left unmatched. CDR3 loop: CAWIDRGHEKLFF. CDR3 coding DNA: TGTGCCTGGATCGACAGGGGTCATGAAAAACTGTTTTTT.

This clone was picked up one time. V and J are TRBV2 and TRBJ1-5; D is undetermined. The V gene's germline CDR1 is SNHLY and CDR2 FYNNEI. Trimming pared 1 base from V and 11 bases from J, leaving 12 bases between. CDR3 length equals 13 residues. In DNA form, the CDR3 reads TGTGCCAGCAGTGAAGAATTGGGCACGGCCCAGCATTTT. Translated: CASSEELGTAQHF.

The table lists this clone with a few counts. This sequence joins TRBV6-7 and TRBJ2-7, with D hard to call. TRBV6-7 is an open reading frame whose function is uncertain. The CDR3 spans 13 residues. Trimming cost V 0 bases and J 2 bases, with 5 bases left between them. CDR3 in amino acids: CASSYSTAYEQYF. CDR3 coding DNA: TGTGCCAGCAGTTACTCCACGGCCTACGAGCAGTACTTC.

This clone has more than one count but fewer than ten. The same CDR3 arises from other DNA sequences in this sample as well. This chain joins TRBV29-1 and TRBJ2-7, with TRBD1 matching 10 bases. After removal of 6 bases from V and 2 bases from J, the junction contained 4 bases not matched to a gene. The CDR3 spans 13 residues. Germline lookup yields CDR1 SQVTM and CDR2 ANQGSEA. CDR3 sequence: CSVVDRGPYEQYF. The CDR3 DNA reads as TGCAGCGTGGTAGACAGGGGGCCCTACGAGCAGTACTTC.

The chain links TRBV5-6 to TRBJ1-3; D perhaps matches TRBD1 (5 bases). CDR3 length: 16 amino acids. Germline V lookup: CDR1 SGHDT, CDR2 YYEEEE. The germline V and J ends were trimmed by 4 bases and 0 bases, with 14 bases remaining between them. CDR3 nucleotides: TGTGCCAGCAGCGGGGCAGGTGCGAACTCTGGAAACACCATATATTTT. This gives the protein CASSGAGANSGNTIYF.

This chain joins TRBV2 and TRBJ2-1; no firm D call. The V and J ends lost 6 bases and 8 bases respectively, with 14 bases between them. Germline-derived CDR1 and CDR2 are SNHLY and FYNNEI. This CDR3 comprises 13 residues. CDR3 bases: TGTGCCAGCAGCGTAGAGCCAGACGATGAGCAGTTCTTC. It encodes CASSVEPDDEQFF.

The chain combines TRBV7-6 with TRBJ2-6; D tentatively fits TRBD1 or TRBD2 (5 bases each). The CDR3 sequence is 17 residues long. V was cut by 5 bases and J by 0 bases, with 14 bases left in between. From germline, CDR1 is SGHVS and CDR2 FNYEAQ. Here the CDR3 reads CASSRGTGRSGANVLTF. Here the CDR3 DNA reads TGTGCCAGCAGCCGAGGGACGGGGCGCTCTGGGGCCAACGTCCTGACTTTC.

The V call is TRBV30, the J call TRBJ1-2; D is perhaps TRBD1 (5 bases). Trimming pared 3 bases from V and 0 bases from J, leaving 8 bases between. Germline V gene lookup returns CDR1 GTSNPN and CDR2 SVGIG (reference sequence). This CDR3 has 13 residues. CDR3 in amino acids: CAWSRGTNYGYTF. The CDR3 DNA is TGTGCCTGGAGCCGGGGCACTAACTATGGCTACACCTTC.

This clone was seen only once. V and J are TRBV23-1 and TRBJ1-2, with a possible D match to TRBD1 (6 bases). Being an ORF, TRBV23-1 has a function that is uncertain. The CDR3 runs 14 residues. V dropped 5 bases and J dropped 8 bases, with 18 bases sitting between them. The CDR3 sequence: CASSGGTIAGGYTF. Here the CDR3 DNA reads TGCGCCAGCAGTGGGGGGACAATCGCCGGGGGCTACACCTTC.

The gene calls are TRBV9 and TRBJ1-2; the D gene is possibly TRBD1 (6 bases). Trimming pared 4 bases from V and 7 bases from J, leaving 11 bases between. CDR1 and CDR2 (germline): SGDLS, YYNGEE. This CDR3 has 12 amino acids. The CDR3: CASSTGNGGYTF. The CDR3 nucleotides read TGTGCCAGCAGCACAGGGAATGGTGGCTACACCTTC.

This clone was seen a few times. This rearrangement joins TRBV2 to TRBJ1-2; 8 nucleotides match TRBD1. The V and J ends lost 7 bases and 4 bases, in that order; junction bases with no gene match: 5. Germline CDR1 reads SNHLY; CDR2 reads FYNNEI. This CDR3 has 13 amino acids. CDR3 loop: CASKGQAPYGYTF. Here the CDR3 DNA reads TGTGCCAGCAAGGGACAGGCCCCCTATGGCTACACCTTC.

The gene calls are TRBV19 and TRBJ2-7; D not certain. The germline CDR1 and CDR2 sequences are LNHDA and SQIVND (reference sequence). V lost 5 bases to trimming and J lost 2 bases, with 13 bases between them. The CDR3 runs 14 residues. The CDR3 protein is CASSSGPRAYEQYF. For the CDR3, the DNA is TGTGCCAGTAGTTCGGGTCCTCGGGCCTACGAGCAGTACTTC.

This clone turned up a few times. The V gene is TRBV11-2, the J gene TRBJ2-7; 10 bases map to TRBD1. The CDR3 totals 16 residues. CDR1 and CDR2 from the germline V gene are SGHAT and FQNNGV. V dropped 4 bases and J dropped 6; count of bases not matched to a gene: 12. The CDR3 reads CASSSPGQGVSGEQYF. CDR3 bases: TGTGCCAGCAGCTCACCCGGACAGGGGGTGTCGGGCGAGCAGTACTTC.

This clone was observed a few times. The rearrangement uses TRBV4-1 and TRBJ2-1, with 9 bases aligning to TRBD2. Per germline, CDR1 MGHRA and CDR2 YSYEKL. CDR3 size: 16 residues. V gave up 3 bases and J gave up 8 bases; unmatched junction bases: 11. In nucleotides, the CDR3 is TGCGCCAGCAGCCAGACCGGGACTAGCAGGTCCTATGAGCAGTTCTTC. Translating it yields CASSQTGTSRSYEQFF.

This chain uses TRBV6-6 with TRBJ2-3, with a tentative D call TRBD2 (5 bases). Germline values: CDR1 MNHNY, CDR2 SVGAGI (reference sequence). V was clipped by 4 bases and J by 4 bases, with 9 bases between them. The CDR3 is made up of 13 amino acids. CDR3 nucleotides: TGTGCCAGCAGTTCCACTAGTTCAGATACGCAGTATTTT. This encodes CASSSTSSDTQYF.

The V gene is TRBV5-1, the J gene TRBJ2-7; D remains unclear. The germline V gene has CDR1 SGHRS and CDR2 YFSETQ. The CDR3 extends over 15 amino acids. The V end lost 4 bases, the J end lost 0 bases, and 14 bases lay between the germline ends. The CDR3 protein is CASSPVAGSSYEQYF. CDR3 sequence (DNA): TGCGCCAGCAGCCCCGTTGCAGGCAGCTCCTACGAGCAGTACTTC. The full variable domain, in which reference TRBV5-1 and TRBJ2-7 provide the parts outside the CDR3, is KAGVTQTPRYLIKTRGQQVTLSCSPISGHRSVSWYQQTPGQGLQFLFEYFSETQRNKGNFPGRFSGRQFSNSRSEMNVSTLELGDSALYLCASSPVAGSSYEQYFGPGTRLTVT.

This rearrangement joins TRBV29-1 to TRBJ2-1, with D unresolved. Germline-derived CDR1 and CDR2 are SQVTM and ANQGSEA. This CDR3 is built from 14 residues. Trimming removed 5 bases at V and 5 bases at J, with 16 bases between. This CDR3 is CSVIWSWPNNEQFF. Written as DNA, the CDR3 is TGCAGCGTTATATGGAGTTGGCCGAACAATGAGCAGTTCTTC.